This is a list of T cell receptor beta chains from one sample in a study of T cell repertoires in cytomegalovirus infection. Each CDR3 protein gets one entry after TCRdb re-called the reads with MiXCR. The sample includes roughly 720,000 distinct CDR3 sequences, approximately 40% of them seen just once. Sequencing used PBMCs. The receptors originated from a human donor in good health (CMV status not recorded). Some clones in this sample may be carry-over from other donors' samples. The CDR3 runs from the conserved cysteine through the conserved F or W. Each record gives: V gene, J gene, clone size, D gene, CDR3 length, CDR3 DNA, CDR3 protein. A D gene is named only where the DNA matches it firmly. A clone size is listed for some rows: how often the clone was seen (once, few, many), or a class if it is expanded.

>TRBV7-2|TRBJ1-2|few|TRBD1|15
TGTGCCAGCAGCTTAGGAGAGGGGGCGGGTTGGAGCTACACCTTC
CASSLGEGAGWSYTF
>TRBV12-3/TRBV12-4|TRBJ1-2|-|TRBD1|12
TGTGCCAGCAGTAAGGGGGCGCGTGGCTACACCTTC
CASSKGARGYTF
>TRBV15|TRBJ1-6|-|-|17
TGTGCCACCAGCAGAGACCCCCCGCAGGGCTCGGATTCACCCCTCCACTTT
CATSRDPPQGSDSPLHF
>TRBV5-1|TRBJ1-1|-|-|14
TGCGCCAGCAGCTTGGGTCCGTTCAACACTGAAGCTTTCTTT
CASSLGPFNTEAFF
>TRBV12-3/TRBV12-4|TRBJ1-6|-|-|16
TGTGCCAGCACGGGGGGGGGGAGATCCTATAATTCACCCCTCCACTTT
CASTGGGRSYNSPLHF
>TRBV20-1|TRBJ2-3|-|-|13
TGCAGTGCTGCCGGGCCCCAGGGGGATACGCAGTATTTT
CSAAGPQGDTQYF
>TRBV7-9|TRBJ1-1|-|-|14
TGTGCCAGCAGCTCGGTTCCTCACGAAATTGAAGCTTTCTTT
CASSSVPHEIEAFF
>TRBV28|TRBJ2-5|-|-|14
TGTGCCAGCAGCCATGCAGACAGACAAGAGACCCAGTACTTC
CASSHADRQETQYF
>TRBV5-1|TRBJ1-4|few|TRBD1|18
TGCGCCAGCAGCCGGGGACAGGGGGCGCTTCCAACTAATGAAAAACTGTTTTTT
CASSRGQGALPTNEKLFF
>TRBV6-1|TRBJ2-5|many|TRBD2|14
TGTGCCAGCAGTGAAGCGGGAGGGCCCGGGACCCAGTACTTC
CASSEAGGPGTQYF
>TRBV28|TRBJ2-7|-|TRBD2|14
TGTGCCAGCAAACTAGCGCTCCCTTCCTACGAGAAGTACTTC
CASKLALPSYEKYF
>TRBV7-8|TRBJ1-1|-|-|17
TGTGCCAGCAGCTTATTGGAAGGGGGTACGGGGTACACTGAAGCGTTCTTT
CASSLLEGGTGYTEAFF
>TRBV7-2|TRBJ2-7|many|-|13
TGTGCCAGCAGCTCCGTGCCCAACTACGAGCAGTACTTC
CASSSVPNYEQYF
>TRBV12-3/TRBV12-4|TRBJ1-1|once|-|13
TGTGCCAGCAGGGCAGGGACACCCCGTGAAGCTTTCTTT
CASRAGTPREAFF
>TRBV20-1|TRBJ2-7|once|-|12
TGCAGTGCCGGACGGTCTCGGGGGGAGCAGTACTTC
CSAGRSRGEQYF
>TRBV7-9|TRBJ1-2|many|TRBD1|17
TGTGCCAGCAGCCAGGACAGGGGAACGAGGGGGGGCTATGGCTACACCTTC
CASSQDRGTRGGYGYTF
>TRBV7-2|TRBJ2-7|many|TRBD2|15
TGTGCCAGCAGCTCGACTAGCGGGTCAGACTACGAGCAGTACTTC
CASSSTSGSDYEQYF
>TRBV20-1|TRBJ1-5|few|-|16
TGCAGTGCAACCCGACCTGACAGTTCGAGCAATCAGCCCCAGCATTTT
CSATRPDSSSNQPQHF
>TRBV27|TRBJ2-3|-|-|16
TGTGCCAGCAGTTTACTGGGACACCCTAACACAGATACGCAGTATTTT
CASSLLGHPNTDTQYF
>TRBV30|TRBJ1-1|-|-|14
TGTGCCTGGAGGAACGGACAAATGAACACTGAAGCTTTCTTT
CAWRNGQMNTEAFF
>TRBV7-2|TRBJ2-7|many|-|14
TGTGCCAGCAGCAGACAAGCGGGCGACTACGAGCAGTACTTC
CASSRQAGDYEQYF
>TRBV6-2/TRBV6-3|TRBJ1-4|few|-|17
TGTGCCAGCAGCCCCCACGCCCCCGACAGAGTTAATGAAAAACTGTTTTTT
CASSPHAPDRVNEKLFF
>TRBV28|TRBJ2-2|few|-|14
TGTGCCAGCAGGCGGGATGGTTTGACCGGGGAGCTGTTTTTT
CASRRDGLTGELFF
>TRBV7-8|TRBJ2-7|-|-|14
TGTGCCAGCAGCTTCGCTGGGGGGGCTTACGAGCAGTACTTC
CASSFAGGAYEQYF
>TRBV12-3/TRBV12-4|TRBJ2-5|few|-|14
TGTGCCAGCAGTTTGGCAGGGTGGCAAGAGACCCAGTACTTC
CASSLAGWQETQYF
>TRBV4-2|TRBJ2-7|few|TRBD2|15
TGTGCCAGCAGCCCGATAGCGGGAGTTTTCAACGAGCAGTACTTC
CASSPIAGVFNEQYF
>TRBV7-9|TRBJ2-7|-|TRBD2|17
TGTGCCAGCAGCTCCAACCCTAGCTCGGGAGGCTCCTACGAGCAGTACTTC
CASSSNPSSGGSYEQYF
>TRBV7-8|TRBJ2-1|-|-|13
TGTGCCAGCAGCCTAATACTACGGGGTGAGCAGTTCTTC
CASSLILRGEQFF
>TRBV18|TRBJ2-1|-|TRBD2|18
TGTGCCAGCTCACCACCGTCTACGTGGGGACTAGCGGGACTTGAGCAGTTCTTC
CASSPPSTWGLAGLEQFF
>TRBV7-9|TRBJ2-7|-|TRBD1|15
TGTTCCAGCAGCCCGACTTGGGGACAGGCGGGCGAGCAGTACTTC
CSSSPTWGQAGEQYF
>TRBV7-2|TRBJ2-2|many|TRBD2|16
TGTGCCAGCAGCACCCGGACTAGCGGGAACACCGGGGAGCTGTTTTTT
CASSTRTSGNTGELFF
>TRBV19|TRBJ1-3|-|TRBD1|16
TGTGCCAGTAGCCCAAGACAGGGGGCAAAAGGAAACACCATATATTTT
CASSPRQGAKGNTIYF
>TRBV10-3|TRBJ2-1|-|TRBD2|14
TGTGCCATCATTGATCTAGCGGTTTACAATGAGCAGTTCTTC
CAIIDLAVYNEQFF
>TRBV27|TRBJ2-3|-|TRBD2|19
TGTGCCAGCAGTTTATACCCGCCTCGAGCGGGAAGTAGCACAGATACGCAGTATTTT
CASSLYPPRAGSSTDTQYF
>TRBV10-3|TRBJ2-6|-|-|16
TGTGCCATCAGGAAAACTATGGGGGCGGGGGCCAACGTCATGCCTTTC
CAIRKTMGAGANVMPF
>TRBV5-1|TRBJ1-2|-|TRBD1|14
TGCGCCAGCAGGAGGGGACAGGGGGCTGGAGGCTACACCTTC
CASRRGQGAGGYTF
>TRBV28|TRBJ1-2|few|-|16
TGTGCCAGCAGTGACCCACTAGGACGGAGCCGGCCTGGCTACACCTTC
CASSDPLGRSRPGYTF
>TRBV24-1|TRBJ2-5|-|-|15
TGTGCCACCAGTGATTCCGGGACGGCCCAAGAGACCCAGTACTTC
CATSDSGTAQETQYF